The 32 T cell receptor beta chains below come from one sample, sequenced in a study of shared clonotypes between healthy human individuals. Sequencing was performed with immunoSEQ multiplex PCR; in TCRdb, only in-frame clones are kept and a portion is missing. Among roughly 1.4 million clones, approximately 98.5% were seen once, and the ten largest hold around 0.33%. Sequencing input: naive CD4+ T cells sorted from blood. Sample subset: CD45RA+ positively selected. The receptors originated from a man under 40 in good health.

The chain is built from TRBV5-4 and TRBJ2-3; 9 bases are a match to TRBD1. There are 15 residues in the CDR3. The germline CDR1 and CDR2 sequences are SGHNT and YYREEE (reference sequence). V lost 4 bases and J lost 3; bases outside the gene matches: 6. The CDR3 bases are TGTGCCAGCAGCGCGCCGACAGGGGGGACAGATACGCAGTATTTT. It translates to CASSAPTGGTDTQYF.

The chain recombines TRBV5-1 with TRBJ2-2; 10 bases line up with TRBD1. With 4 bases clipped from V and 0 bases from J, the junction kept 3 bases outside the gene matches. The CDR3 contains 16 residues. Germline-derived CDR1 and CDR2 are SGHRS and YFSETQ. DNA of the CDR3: TGCGCCAGCAGCAGGGACAGGGGATCGAACACCGGGGAGCTGTTTTTT. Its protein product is CASSRDRGSNTGELFF. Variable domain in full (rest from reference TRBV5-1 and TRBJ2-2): KAGVTQTPRYLIKTRGQQVTLSCSPISGHRSVSWYQQTPGQGLQFLFEYFSETQRNKGNFPGRFSGRQFSNSRSEMNVSTLELGDSALYLCASSRDRGSNTGELFFGEGSRLTVL.

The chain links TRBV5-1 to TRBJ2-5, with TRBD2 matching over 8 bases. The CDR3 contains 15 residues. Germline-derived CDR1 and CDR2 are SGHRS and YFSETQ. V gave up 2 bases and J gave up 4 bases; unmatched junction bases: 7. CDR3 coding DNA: TGCGCCAGCAGCTTAGGACGAGCGGGGGCAGAGACCCAGTACTTC. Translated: CASSLGRAGAETQYF.

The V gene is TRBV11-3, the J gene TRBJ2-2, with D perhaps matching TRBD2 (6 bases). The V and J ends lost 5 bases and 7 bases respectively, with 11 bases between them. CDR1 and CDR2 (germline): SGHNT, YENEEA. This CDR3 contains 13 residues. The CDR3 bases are TGTGCCAGCAGCATACTAGCTGGCGGGGAGCTGTTTTTT. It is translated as CASSILAGGELFF.

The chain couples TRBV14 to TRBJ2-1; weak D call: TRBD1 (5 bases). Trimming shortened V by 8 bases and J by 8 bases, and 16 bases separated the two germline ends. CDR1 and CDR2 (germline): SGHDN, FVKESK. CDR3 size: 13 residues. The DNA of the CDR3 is TGTGCCAGCGCCCCAGGGTTGTTGTATGAGCAGTTCTTC. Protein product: CASAPGLLYEQFF.

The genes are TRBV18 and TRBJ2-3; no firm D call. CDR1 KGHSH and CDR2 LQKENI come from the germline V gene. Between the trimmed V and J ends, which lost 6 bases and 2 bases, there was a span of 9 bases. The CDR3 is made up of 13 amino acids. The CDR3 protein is CASSPMFTDTQYF. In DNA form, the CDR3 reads TGTGCCAGCTCCCCCATGTTCACAGATACGCAGTATTTT. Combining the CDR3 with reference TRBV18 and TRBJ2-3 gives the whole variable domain NAGVMQNPRHLVRRRGQEARLRCSPMKGHSHVYWYRQLPEEGLKFMVYLQKENIIDESGMPKERFSAEFPKEGPSILRIQQVVRGDSAAYFCASSPMFTDTQYFGPGTRLTVL.

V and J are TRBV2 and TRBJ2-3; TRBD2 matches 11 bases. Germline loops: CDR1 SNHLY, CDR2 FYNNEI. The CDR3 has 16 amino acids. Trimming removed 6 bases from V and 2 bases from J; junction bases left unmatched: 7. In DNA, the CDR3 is TGTGCCAGCAGGCGGGGACTAGCGGCGAACACAGATACGCAGTATTTT. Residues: CASRRGLAANTDTQYF.

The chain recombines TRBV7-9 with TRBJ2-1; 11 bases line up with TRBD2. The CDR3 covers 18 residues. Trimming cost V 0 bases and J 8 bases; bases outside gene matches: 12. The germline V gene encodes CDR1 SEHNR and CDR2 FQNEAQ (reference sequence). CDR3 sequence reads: CASSLATWTSGPGYEQFF. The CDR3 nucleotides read TGTGCCAGCAGCTTAGCAACTTGGACTAGCGGGCCGGGGTATGAGCAGTTCTTC.

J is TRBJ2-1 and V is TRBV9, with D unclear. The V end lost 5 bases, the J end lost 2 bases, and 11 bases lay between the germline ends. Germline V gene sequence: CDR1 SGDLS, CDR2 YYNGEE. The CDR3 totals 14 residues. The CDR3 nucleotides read TGTGCCAGCAGTCCTGGTGGGACCTACAATGAGCAGTTCTTC. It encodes CASSPGGTYNEQFF.

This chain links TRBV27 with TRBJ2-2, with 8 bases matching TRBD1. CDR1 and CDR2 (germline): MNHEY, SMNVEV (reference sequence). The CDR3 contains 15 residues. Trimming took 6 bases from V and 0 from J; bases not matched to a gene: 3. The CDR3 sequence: CASRLQGANTGELFF. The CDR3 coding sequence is TGTGCCAGCAGGTTACAGGGGGCGAACACCGGGGAGCTGTTTTTT.

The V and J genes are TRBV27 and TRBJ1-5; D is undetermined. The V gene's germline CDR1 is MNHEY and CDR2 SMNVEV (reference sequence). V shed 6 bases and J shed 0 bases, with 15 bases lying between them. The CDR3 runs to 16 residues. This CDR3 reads CASSLSAQVSNQPQHF. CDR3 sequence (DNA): TGTGCCAGCAGCTTGTCAGCTCAGGTTAGCAATCAGCCCCAGCATTTT.

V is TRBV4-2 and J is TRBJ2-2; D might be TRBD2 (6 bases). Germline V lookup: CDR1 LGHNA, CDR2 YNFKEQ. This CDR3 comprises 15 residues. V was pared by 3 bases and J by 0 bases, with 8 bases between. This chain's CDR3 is CASSQDYPNTGELFF. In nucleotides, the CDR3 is TGTGCCAGCAGCCAGGACTACCCGAACACCGGGGAGCTGTTTTTT.

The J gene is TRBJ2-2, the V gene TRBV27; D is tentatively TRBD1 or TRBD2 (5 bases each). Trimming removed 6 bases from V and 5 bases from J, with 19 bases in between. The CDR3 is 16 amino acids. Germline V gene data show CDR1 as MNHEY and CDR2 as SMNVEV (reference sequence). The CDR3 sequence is CASRGPPGKGTGELFF. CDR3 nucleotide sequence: TGTGCCAGCAGGGGACCTCCCGGGAAAGGTACCGGGGAGCTGTTTTTT.

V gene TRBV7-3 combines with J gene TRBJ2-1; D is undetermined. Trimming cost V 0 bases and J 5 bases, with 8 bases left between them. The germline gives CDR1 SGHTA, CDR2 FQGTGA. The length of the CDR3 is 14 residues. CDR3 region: CASSLTFSHNEQFF. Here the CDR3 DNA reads TGTGCCAGCAGCTTAACTTTCTCTCACAATGAGCAGTTCTTC.

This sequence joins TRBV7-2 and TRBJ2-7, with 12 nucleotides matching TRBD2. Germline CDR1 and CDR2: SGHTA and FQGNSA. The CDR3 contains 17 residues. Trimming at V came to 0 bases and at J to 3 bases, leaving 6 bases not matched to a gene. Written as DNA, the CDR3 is TGTGCCAGCAGCTTAGCTCAGACTAGCGGGAGTTACTACGAGCAGTACTTC. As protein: CASSLAQTSGSYYEQYF.

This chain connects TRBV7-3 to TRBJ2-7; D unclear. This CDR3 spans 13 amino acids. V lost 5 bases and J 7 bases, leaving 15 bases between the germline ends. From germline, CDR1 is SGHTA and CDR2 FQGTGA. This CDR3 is CASSPGREEEQYF. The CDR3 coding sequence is TGTGCCAGCAGCCCCGGACGAGAGGAGGAGCAGTACTTC.

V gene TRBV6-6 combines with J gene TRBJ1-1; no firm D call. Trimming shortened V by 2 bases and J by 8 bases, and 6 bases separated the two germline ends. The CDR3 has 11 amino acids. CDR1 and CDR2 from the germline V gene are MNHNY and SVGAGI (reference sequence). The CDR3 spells CASSYGREAFF. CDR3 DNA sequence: TGTGCCAGCAGTTACGGGAGAGAAGCTTTCTTT.

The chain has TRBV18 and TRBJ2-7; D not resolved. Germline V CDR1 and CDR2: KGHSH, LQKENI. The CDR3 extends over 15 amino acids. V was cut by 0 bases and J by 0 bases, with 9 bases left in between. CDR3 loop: CASSPPNANSYEQYF. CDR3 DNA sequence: TGTGCCAGCTCACCACCCAACGCAAACTCCTACGAGCAGTACTTC.

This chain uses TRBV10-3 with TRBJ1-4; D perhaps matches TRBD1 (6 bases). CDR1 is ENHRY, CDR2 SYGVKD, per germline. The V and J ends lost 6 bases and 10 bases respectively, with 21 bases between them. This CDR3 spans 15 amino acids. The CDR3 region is CAISRMSGDGAKLFF. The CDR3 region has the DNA TGTGCCATCAGCAGAATGTCAGGGGATGGTGCAAAACTGTTTTTT.

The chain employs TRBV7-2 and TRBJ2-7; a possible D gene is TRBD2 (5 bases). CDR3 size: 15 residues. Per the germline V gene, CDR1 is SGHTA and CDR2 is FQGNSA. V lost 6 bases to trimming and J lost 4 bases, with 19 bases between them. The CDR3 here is CASSPGLGSAYEQYF. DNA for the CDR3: TGTGCCAGCAGTCCCGGTTTAGGGAGCGCTTACGAGCAGTACTTC.

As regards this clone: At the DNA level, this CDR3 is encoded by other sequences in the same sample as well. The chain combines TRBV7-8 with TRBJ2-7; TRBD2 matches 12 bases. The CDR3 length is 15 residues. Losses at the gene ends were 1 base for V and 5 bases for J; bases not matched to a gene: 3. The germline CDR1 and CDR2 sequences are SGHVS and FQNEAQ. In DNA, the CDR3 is TGTGCCAGCAGCTTAGGGACTAGCGGGAATAACGAGCAGTACTTC. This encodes CASSLGTSGNNEQYF. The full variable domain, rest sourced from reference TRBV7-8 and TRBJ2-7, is GAGVSQSPRYKVAKRGQDVALRCDPISGHVSLFWYQQALGQGPEFLTYFQNEAQLDKSGLPSDRFFAERPEGSVSTLKIQRTQQEDSAVYLCASSLGTSGNNEQYFGPGTRLTVT.

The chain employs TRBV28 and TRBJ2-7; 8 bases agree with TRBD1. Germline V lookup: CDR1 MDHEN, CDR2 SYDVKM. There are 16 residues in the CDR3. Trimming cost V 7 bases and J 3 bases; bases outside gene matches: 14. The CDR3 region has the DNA TGTGCCAGCAACCTAAATATCGGACAGGGAAACTACGAGCAGTACTTC. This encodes CASNLNIGQGNYEQYF.

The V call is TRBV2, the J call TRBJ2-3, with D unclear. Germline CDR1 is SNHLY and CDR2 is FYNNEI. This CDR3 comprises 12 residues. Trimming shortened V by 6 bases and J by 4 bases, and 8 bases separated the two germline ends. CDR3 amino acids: CASSASSDTQYF. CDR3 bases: TGTGCCAGCAGCGCGTCGTCAGATACGCAGTATTTT.

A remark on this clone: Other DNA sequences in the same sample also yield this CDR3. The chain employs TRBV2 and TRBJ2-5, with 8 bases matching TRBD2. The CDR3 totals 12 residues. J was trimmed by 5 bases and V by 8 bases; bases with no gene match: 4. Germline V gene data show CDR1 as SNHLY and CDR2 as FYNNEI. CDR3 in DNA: TGTGCCAGCTCCGGGAGGGGGGAGACCCAGTACTTC. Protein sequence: CASSGRGETQYF.

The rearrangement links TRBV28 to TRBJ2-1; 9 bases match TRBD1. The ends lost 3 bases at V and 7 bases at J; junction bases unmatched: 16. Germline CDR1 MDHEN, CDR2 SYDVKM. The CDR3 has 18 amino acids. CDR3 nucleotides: TGTGCCAGCAGTTTTCCACCTCTCCCCTTGACAGGGGGTAATGAGCAGTTCTTC. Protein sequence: CASSFPPLPLTGGNEQFF.

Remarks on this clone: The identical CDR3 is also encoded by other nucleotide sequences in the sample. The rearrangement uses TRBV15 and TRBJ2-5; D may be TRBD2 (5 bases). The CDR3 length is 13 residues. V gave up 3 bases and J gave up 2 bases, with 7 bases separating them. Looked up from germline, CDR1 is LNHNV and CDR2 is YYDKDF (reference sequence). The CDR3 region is CATSRDLQETQYF. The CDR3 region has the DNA TGTGCCACCAGCAGGGACTTACAAGAGACCCAGTACTTC. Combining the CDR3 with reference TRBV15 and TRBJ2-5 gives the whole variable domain DAMVIQNPRYQVTQFGKPVTLSCSQTLNHNVMYWYQQKSSQAPKLLFHYYDKDFNNEADTPDNFQSRRPNTSFCFLDIRSPGLGDTAMYLCATSRDLQETQYFGPGTRLLVL.

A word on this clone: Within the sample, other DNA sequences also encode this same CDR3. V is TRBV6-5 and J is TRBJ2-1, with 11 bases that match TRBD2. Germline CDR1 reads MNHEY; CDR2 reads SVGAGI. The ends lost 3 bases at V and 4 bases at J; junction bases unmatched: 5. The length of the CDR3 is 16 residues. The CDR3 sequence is CASSYSTSGSYNEQFF. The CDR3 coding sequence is TGTGCCAGCAGTTATTCTACTAGCGGGAGTTACAATGAGCAGTTCTTC.

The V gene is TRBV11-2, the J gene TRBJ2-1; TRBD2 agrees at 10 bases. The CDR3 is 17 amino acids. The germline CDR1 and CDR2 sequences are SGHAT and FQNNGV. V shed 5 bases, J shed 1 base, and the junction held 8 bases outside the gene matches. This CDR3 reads CASSPSSGRHSYNEQFF. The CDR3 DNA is TGTGCCAGCAGCCCCAGTAGCGGGAGGCATTCCTACAATGAGCAGTTCTTC.

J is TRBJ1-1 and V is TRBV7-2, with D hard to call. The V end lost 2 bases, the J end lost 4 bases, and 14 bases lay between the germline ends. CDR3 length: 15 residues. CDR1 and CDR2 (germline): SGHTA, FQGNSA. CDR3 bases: TGTGCCAGCAGCTTATGGTTGACGGGCGGCACTGAAGCTTTCTTT. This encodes CASSLWLTGGTEAFF.

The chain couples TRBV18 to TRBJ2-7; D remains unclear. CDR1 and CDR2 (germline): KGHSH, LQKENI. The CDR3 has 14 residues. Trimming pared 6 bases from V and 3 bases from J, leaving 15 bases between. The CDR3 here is CASSNSRANYEQYF. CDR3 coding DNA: TGTGCCAGCTCCAACTCAAGAGCCAACTACGAGCAGTACTTC. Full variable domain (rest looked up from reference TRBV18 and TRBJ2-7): NAGVMQNPRHLVRRRGQEARLRCSPMKGHSHVYWYRQLPEEGLKFMVYLQKENIIDESGMPKERFSAEFPKEGPSILRIQQVVRGDSAAYFCASSNSRANYEQYFGPGTRLTVT.

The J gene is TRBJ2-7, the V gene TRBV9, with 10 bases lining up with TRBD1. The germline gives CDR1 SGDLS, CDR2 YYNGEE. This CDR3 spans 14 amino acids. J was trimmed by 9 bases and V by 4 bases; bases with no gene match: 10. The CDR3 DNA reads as TGTGCCAGCAGCCCGGGACAGGGGCTTAGCCCGCAGTACTTC. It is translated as CASSPGQGLSPQYF.

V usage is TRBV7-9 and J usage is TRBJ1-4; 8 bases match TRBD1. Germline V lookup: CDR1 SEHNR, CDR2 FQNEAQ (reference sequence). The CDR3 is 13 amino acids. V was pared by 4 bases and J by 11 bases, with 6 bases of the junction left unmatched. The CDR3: CASSSSGGGKLFF. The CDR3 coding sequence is TGTGCCAGCAGCTCCTCAGGGGGCGGGAAACTGTTTTTT. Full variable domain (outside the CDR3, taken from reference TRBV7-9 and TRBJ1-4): DTGVSQNPRHKITKRGQNVTFRCDPISEHNRLYWYRQTLGQGPEFLTYFQNEAQLEKSRLLSDRFSAERPKGSFSTLEIQRTEQGDSAMYLCASSSSGGGKLFFGSGTQLSVL.